This T cell receptor beta chain was documented in a study of cytomegalovirus exposure and HLA in healthy donors. 13 Jbeta primers and 60 Vbeta primers were used for the PCR. Assay used: immunoSEQ multiplex PCR; TCRdb lists only in-frame clones, some missing. The sample includes roughly 100,000 clones, roughly three fifths of them seen just once. Study conclusions and caveats: The analysis excluded some indistinguishable V segments, including TRBV6-2 and TRBV6-3.

On this clone itself: No antigen is known for it.

Unrecorded immune exposure was likely among donors, who were nominally healthy when sampled. Losses at the gene ends were 3 bases for V and 0 bases for J; bases not matched to a gene: 9. The length of the CDR3 is 17 residues. Germline loops: CDR1 PRHDT, CDR2 FYEKMQ (reference sequence). The sequence derives from a human donor in good health. The specimen sequenced was PBMCs. The chain links TRBV13 to TRBJ2-3, with 7 bases identical to TRBD1. This CDR3 is CASSLGGGTVSTDTQYF. CDR3 DNA sequence: TGTGCCAGCAGCTTGGGCGGTGGGACAGTTAGCACAGATACGCAGTATTTT.